The 26 T cell receptor beta chains below were found in one sample sequenced in a study of CD8 T cells in Susac syndrome. Random hexamers were used to reverse transcribe an amount of roughly 0.5 to 1 ug RNA. One entry per CDR3 protein results from TCRdb running MiXCR on the immunoSEQ multiplex PCR reads. The repertoire holds roughly 330,000 distinct CDR3 sequences, with around 92% as singletons. Sequencing was carried out using CD4+ T cells from PBMCs. The source is a human donor with multiple sclerosis.

The J gene is TRBJ2-7, the V gene TRBV18, with D uncertain. CDR3 length equals 13 residues. Germline values: CDR1 KGHSH, CDR2 LQKENI. V lost 3 bases to trimming and J lost 2 bases, with 8 bases between them. In DNA form, the CDR3 reads TGTGCCAGCTCACCTTACACAGCCTACGAGCAGTACTTC. Translating gives CASSPYTAYEQYF.

V gene TRBV20-1 combines with J gene TRBJ2-1, with 9 bases aligning to TRBD2. This CDR3 is built from 17 residues. With V trimmed by 5 bases and J by 5 bases, 16 bases remained unmatched. Germline lookup yields CDR1 DFQATT and CDR2 SNEGSKA (reference sequence). As DNA, the CDR3 is TGCAGTGCTGGGAGCCCGGTAGCGGGAGTTTTCCACAATGAGCAGTTCTTC. Translation gives CSAGSPVAGVFHNEQFF.

The chain combines TRBV29-1 with TRBJ1-2; D may be TRBD1 (5 bases). Germline CDR1 reads SQVTM; CDR2 reads ANQGSEA. CDR3 length equals 13 residues. Trimming took 7 bases from V and 6 from J, leaving 18 bases between them. The CDR3 DNA reads TGCAGCGACCGGGACCCCAGGGTGGATGGCTACACCTTC. Translating it yields CSDRDPRVDGYTF. Filled out from reference TRBV29-1 and TRBJ1-2, the complete variable domain reads SAVISQKPSRDICQRGTSLTIQCQVDSQVTMMFWYRQQPGQSLTLIATANQGSEATYESGFVIDKFPISRPNLTFSTLTVSNMSPEDSSIYLCSDRDPRVDGYTFGSGTRLTVV.

The chain has TRBV5-1 and TRBJ1-6, with 9 nucleotides matching TRBD1. The CDR3 covers 12 residues. J was trimmed by 18 bases and V by 4 bases; bases with no gene match: 8. Germline CDR1 reads SGHRS; CDR2 reads YFSETQ. The CDR3 DNA sequence: TGCGCCAGCAGCGACACCGGGACAGGGAACCACTTT. Translation gives CASSDTGTGNHF.

This chain connects TRBV20-1 to TRBJ2-3, with 12 bases identical to TRBD2. V trimming: 2 bases; J trimming: 0 bases; junction bases outside the gene matches: 3. Looked up from germline, CDR1 is DFQATT and CDR2 is SNEGSKA (reference sequence). This CDR3 contains 16 residues. CDR3 bases: TGCAGTGCTAGAAAAGGACTAGCGGGAAGCACAGATACGCAGTATTTT. It translates to CSARKGLAGSTDTQYF.

DNA for the CDR3: TGTGCCAGCAGCCCACCTAGCGGGGGCTGGTATTACAATGAGCAGTTCTTC. Its translation is CASSPPSGGWYYNEQFF. J is TRBJ2-1 and V is TRBV3-1; 10 positions match TRBD2. The CDR3 spans 17 residues. The trim removed 4 bases at V and 4 bases at J, leaving 10 bases unmatched. Germline CDR1 reads LGHDT; CDR2 reads YNNKEL (reference sequence).

The CDR3 reads CAWSAFHYNSPLHF. The DNA of the CDR3 is TGTGCCTGGAGTGCATTCCACTATAATTCACCCCTCCACTTT. The genes are TRBV30 and TRBJ1-6, with D unresolved. The germline V and J ends were trimmed by 1 base and 3 bases, with 7 bases remaining between them. CDR1 and CDR2 from the germline V gene are GTSNPN and SVGIG (reference sequence). The CDR3 covers 14 residues.

In this sample, this clonotype turned up a few times. The V gene is TRBV30, the J gene TRBJ1-5; D perhaps matches TRBD1 (6 bases). This CDR3 region has 15 residues. Germline V gene data show CDR1 as GTSNPN and CDR2 as SVGIG (reference sequence). Trimming took off 3 bases at V and 2 bases at J, with 14 bases between the two ends. CDR3 sequence reads: CAWRTQGLGNQPQHF. For the CDR3, the DNA is TGTGCCTGGAGGACACAGGGACTTGGCAATCAGCCCCAGCATTTT. The complete variable domain, with remaining parts taken from reference TRBV30 and TRBJ1-5, reads SQTIHQWPATLVQPVGSPLSLECTVEGTSNPNLYWYRQAAGRGLQLLFYSVGIGQISSEVPQNLSASRPQDRQFILSSKKLLLSDSGFYLCAWRTQGLGNQPQHFGDGTRLSIL.

J is TRBJ2-1 and V is TRBV25-1; D perhaps matches TRBD2 (5 bases). V lost 7 bases and J lost 8, with 12 bases in between. Germline assignment: CDR1 MGHDK and CDR2 SYGVNS. CDR3 size: 12 residues. This CDR3 is CASTGSVDEQFF. The CDR3 nucleotides are TGTGCCAGCACTGGGAGTGTCGATGAGCAGTTCTTC.

In its sample, this clonotype was seen a few times. The chain recombines TRBV6-9 with TRBJ1-1; weak D call: TRBD1 (5 bases). The CDR3 consists of 12 residues. The germline CDR1 and CDR2 sequences are MNHGY and SVAAGI. The germline V and J ends were trimmed by 6 bases and 4 bases, with 9 bases remaining between them. As DNA, the CDR3 is TGTGCCAGCAGCCGGGGGAGCACTGAAGCTTTCTTT. Its protein product is CASSRGSTEAFF.

About this clonotype itself: The germline gene is not matched at one end of the junction; a read error may be the cause. This chain links TRBV6-1 with TRBJ2-1, with D tentatively TRBD2 (6 bases). The germline CDR1 and CDR2 sequences are MNHNS and SASEGT. This CDR3 has 14 amino acids. The CDR3 is CASSEGTPYNERFF. The CDR3, as DNA: TGTGCCAGCAGTGAGGGGACTCCCTACAATGAGCGGTTCTTC.

The chain combines TRBV24-1 with TRBJ2-5; D is uncertain. Germline V gene sequence: CDR1 KGHDR, CDR2 SFDVKD. This CDR3 has 12 residues. Deletions cut 1 base from V and 5 bases from J, with 4 bases between. CDR3: CATSDFEETQYF. The DNA of the CDR3 is TGTGCCACCAGTGATTTCGAGGAGACCCAGTACTTC.

The rearrangement uses TRBV19 and TRBJ1-2, with D maybe TRBD1 (6 bases). Germline CDR1 reads LNHDA; CDR2 reads SQIVND (reference sequence). This CDR3 spans 16 amino acids. The V end lost 4 bases, the J end lost 1 base, and 16 bases lay between the germline ends. The CDR3: CASSNRYRDGNYGYTF. The CDR3 region has the DNA TGTGCCAGTAGTAACCGGTACAGGGATGGTAACTATGGCTACACCTTC.

As for this clonotype: Here the CDR3 omits its conserved ending phenylalanine or tryptophan, so a read error is the likely source. The chain is built from TRBV30 and TRBJ1-1; D gene ambiguous. V was cut by 0 bases and J by 2 bases, with 7 bases left in between. The CDR3 consists of 13 residues. The germline V gene encodes CDR1 GTSNPN and CDR2 SVGIG (reference sequence). The CDR3 nucleotides read TGTGCCTGGAGTGTAGAACTCAACACTGAAGCTTTCCTT. Protein: CAWSVELNTEAFL.

This chain uses TRBV12-3 or TRBV12-4 with TRBJ1-2; TRBD1 might be the D (6 bases). The CDR3 has 14 amino acids. The V end lost 6 bases, the J end lost 5 bases, and 16 bases lay between the germline ends. The CDR3: CASSPQGGWYGYTF. CDR3 DNA sequence: TGTGCCAGCAGCCCCCAAGGGGGTTGGTATGGCTACACCTTC.

The chain employs TRBV7-6 and TRBJ1-5; D gene uncertain. Trimming shortened V by 2 bases and J by 3 bases, and 5 bases separated the two germline ends. This CDR3 spans 13 amino acids. The germline V gene encodes CDR1 SGHVS and CDR2 FNYEAQ. DNA of the CDR3: TGTGCCAGCAGCTTATATCACAATCAGCCCCAGCATTTT. This translates into CASSLYHNQPQHF.

The chain uses TRBV12-3 or TRBV12-4 and TRBJ1-1; D unclear. V lost 3 bases and J 3 bases, leaving 8 bases between the germline ends. The CDR3 extends over 13 amino acids. CDR3: CASSLASDTEAFF. CDR3 sequence (DNA): TGTGCCAGCAGTTTGGCTTCGGACACTGAAGCTTTCTTT.

V and J are TRBV29-1 and TRBJ2-5; D might be TRBD1 (5 bases). V was trimmed by 5 bases and J by 5 bases, leaving 15 bases between them. Germline loops: CDR1 SQVTM, CDR2 ANQGSEA. The CDR3 is 13 residues long. This CDR3 reads CSVQGWGQETQYF. CDR3 sequence (DNA): TGCAGCGTTCAGGGATGGGGTCAGGAGACCCAGTACTTC. Together with reference TRBV29-1 and TRBJ2-5, the CDR3 gives the full variable domain: SAVISQKPSRDICQRGTSLTIQCQVDSQVTMMFWYRQQPGQSLTLIATANQGSEATYESGFVIDKFPISRPNLTFSTLTVSNMSPEDSSIYLCSVQGWGQETQYFGPGTRLLVL.

This clonotype was seen a single time. The chain uses TRBV5-1 and TRBJ2-2; 7 bases agree with TRBD2. Germline CDR1 reads SGHRS; CDR2 reads YFSETQ. J was trimmed by 0 bases and V by 6 bases; bases with no gene match: 5. This CDR3 has 15 residues. CDR3 protein: CASTPSGTNTGELFF. CDR3 bases: TGCGCCAGCACTCCTAGCGGAACGAACACCGGGGAGCTGTTTTTT.

The chain links TRBV10-3 to TRBJ1-2; D might be TRBD1 (5 bases). The CDR3 runs 12 residues. CDR1 and CDR2 (germline): ENHRY, SYGVKD. V was pared by 10 bases and J by 4 bases, with 13 bases between. CDR3 nucleotide sequence: TGTGCCACCCAAGGGGCCGGCTATGGCTACACCTTC. Translating it yields CATQGAGYGYTF.

This clonotype was seen once. The chain uses TRBV29-1 and TRBJ1-3; D possibly corresponds to TRBD1 (6 bases). CDR1 SQVTM and CDR2 ANQGSEA come from the germline V gene. The ends were cut back, 4 bases at V and 4 bases at J, with 8 bases in the middle. This CDR3 has 12 residues. In DNA form, the CDR3 reads TGCAGCGTTGGGACAGACGGAAACACCATATATTTT. Protein: CSVGTDGNTIYF.

V is TRBV6-6 and J is TRBJ2-2; a weak D match, TRBD2 (5 bases). Germline-derived CDR1 and CDR2 are MNHNY and SVGAGI (reference sequence). V lost 6 bases, J lost 8 bases, and 7 bases lay in between. This CDR3 comprises 11 residues. In nucleotides, the CDR3 is TGTGCCAGCAGGGGAGATGGGGAGCTGTTTTTT. Translated: CASRGDGELFF.

This chain links TRBV11-3 with TRBJ2-3; D remains ambiguous. This CDR3 is 14 amino acids long. V dropped 3 bases and J dropped 1 base, with 8 bases sitting between them. Germline V gives CDR1 SGHNT, CDR2 YENEEA. The DNA for the CDR3 is TGTGCCAGCAGCTTTACCCCCCGCACAGATACGCAGTATTTT. It yields the protein CASSFTPRTDTQYF.

The genes are TRBV6-1 and TRBJ2-7, with D possibly matching TRBD2 (7 bases). V was clipped by 5 bases and J by 3 bases, with 20 bases between them. Per germline, CDR1 MNHNS and CDR2 SASEGT. The CDR3 totals 16 residues. The CDR3 sequence is CASSLSRTAGRYEQYF. The CDR3 DNA is TGTGCCAGCAGTCTAAGCCGGACAGCGGGGCGCTACGAGCAGTACTTC.

The rearrangement links TRBV30 to TRBJ2-7; no clear D. This CDR3 contains 14 residues. The germline V gene encodes CDR1 GTSNPN and CDR2 SVGIG (reference sequence). V was trimmed by 4 bases and J by 3 bases, leaving 16 bases between them. CDR3 sequence (DNA): TGTGCCTGGACCGGAACCGGATCCTACTACGAGCAGTACTTC. As protein: CAWTGTGSYYEQYF.

The gene calls are TRBV30 and TRBJ2-5; D is unresolved. Germline values: CDR1 GTSNPN, CDR2 SVGIG (reference sequence). V lost 4 bases and J lost 5, with 14 bases in between. This CDR3 is built from 13 residues. CDR3 protein: CAWTKAAAETQYF. CDR3 nucleotides: TGTGCCTGGACCAAGGCCGCGGCCGAGACCCAGTACTTC.